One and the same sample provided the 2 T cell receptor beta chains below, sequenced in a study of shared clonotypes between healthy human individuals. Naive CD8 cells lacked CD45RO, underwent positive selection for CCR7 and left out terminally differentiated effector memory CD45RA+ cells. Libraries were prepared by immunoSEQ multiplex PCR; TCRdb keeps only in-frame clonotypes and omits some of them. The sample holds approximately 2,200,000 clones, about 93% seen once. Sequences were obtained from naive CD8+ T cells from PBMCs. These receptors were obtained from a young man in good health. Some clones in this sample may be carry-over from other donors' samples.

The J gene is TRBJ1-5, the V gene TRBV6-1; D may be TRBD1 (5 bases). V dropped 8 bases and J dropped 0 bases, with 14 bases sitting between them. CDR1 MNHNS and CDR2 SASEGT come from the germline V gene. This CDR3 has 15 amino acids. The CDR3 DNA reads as TGTGCCAGCGGGGGACGGTCTTATAGCAATCAGCCCCAGCATTTT. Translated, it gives CASGGRSYSNQPQHF.

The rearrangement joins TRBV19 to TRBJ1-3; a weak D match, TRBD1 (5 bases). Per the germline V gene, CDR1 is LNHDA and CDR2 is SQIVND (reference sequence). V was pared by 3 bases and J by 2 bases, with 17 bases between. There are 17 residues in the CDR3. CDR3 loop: CASSMAPKPGAGNTIYF. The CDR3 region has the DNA TGTGCCAGTAGTATGGCCCCGAAACCGGGGGCTGGAAACACCATATATTTT.